Below are 22 T cell receptor beta chains sequenced from a single sample in a study of cytomegalovirus exposure and HLA in healthy donors. 60 Vbeta and 13 Jbeta primers were used in PCR. This table comes from immunoSEQ multiplex PCR, and its TCRdb copy is limited to in-frame clones, with some not included. The sample has more than 200,000 clones, approximately 70% seen once. Sequencing used PBMCs. The source is a man in his forties in good health and CMV-seropositive.

The V and J genes are TRBV6-5 and TRBJ1-1; the match to TRBD1 covers 8 bases. The CDR3 consists of 15 residues. Germline CDR1 reads MNHEY; CDR2 reads SVGAGI. V was clipped by 0 bases and J by 3 bases; unmatched bases: 3. The CDR3 sequence: CASSYSTGAYTEAFF. In DNA, the CDR3 is TGTGCCAGCAGTTACTCGACAGGGGCATACACTGAAGCTTTCTTT.

V usage is TRBV7-3 and J usage is TRBJ2-3; D gene uncertain. The V and J ends lost 4 bases and 0 bases respectively, with 5 bases between them. This CDR3 is 13 amino acids long. Germline values: CDR1 SGHTA, CDR2 FQGTGA. The CDR3 is CASSSSSTDTQYF. In DNA, the CDR3 is TGTGCCAGCAGCTCGTCTAGCACAGATACGCAGTATTTT. The full variable domain, with the rest looked up from reference TRBV7-3 and TRBJ2-3, is GAGVSQTPSNKVTEKGKYVELRCDPISGHTALYWYRQSLGQGPEFLIYFQGTGAADDSGLPNDRFFAVRPEGSVSTLKIQRTERGDSAVYLCASSSSSTDTQYFGPGTRLTVL.

The chain couples TRBV5-6 to TRBJ1-6; D ambiguous. From germline, CDR1 is SGHDT and CDR2 YYEEEE. This CDR3 contains 14 residues. V gave up 0 bases and J gave up 10 bases, with 11 bases separating them. This CDR3 is CASSLVTPGSPLHF. The CDR3 nucleotides read TGTGCCAGCAGCTTGGTCACGCCGGGGTCACCCCTCCACTTT.

In regard to this clone: Other DNA sequences from this sample encode an identical CDR3 as well. V is TRBV29-1 and J is TRBJ1-1; D is unclear. Looked up from germline, CDR1 is SQVTM and CDR2 is ANQGSEA. The CDR3 totals 11 residues. V dropped 6 bases and J dropped 4 bases, with 9 bases sitting between them. CDR3 sequence: CSVESGTEAFF. CDR3 DNA sequence: TGCAGCGTAGAGTCGGGCACTGAAGCTTTCTTT.

This clone was recorded a few times. The genes are TRBV4-1 and TRBJ2-5, with 15 bases matching TRBD2. Germline V gene sequence: CDR1 MGHRA, CDR2 YSYEKL. V lost 3 bases to trimming and J lost 4 bases; unmatched junction nucleotides: 0. There are 15 residues in the CDR3. CDR3 DNA sequence: TGCGCCAGCAGCCAGGGACTAGCGGGAGGAGAGACCCAGTACTTC. This gives the protein CASSQGLAGGETQYF.

This clone was observed a handful of times. This chain joins TRBV10-3 and TRBJ1-2; the D gene is possibly TRBD1 (5 bases). The CDR3 covers 17 residues. Between the trimmed V and J ends, which lost 0 bases and 2 bases, there was a span of 16 bases. Germline lookup yields CDR1 ENHRY and CDR2 SYGVKD. CDR3 in DNA: TGTGCCATCAGTGAGTCGGGGGACTCGCCAGGCAACTATGGCTACACCTTC. Its protein is CAISESGDSPGNYGYTF.

The V call is TRBV4-3, the J call TRBJ2-3; the D gene is possibly TRBD1 (6 bases). Trimming took off 4 bases at V and 6 bases at J, with 14 bases between the two ends. CDR1 is LGHNA, CDR2 YSLEER, per germline. CDR3 size: 14 residues. CDR3 coding DNA: TGCGCCAGCAGCCGACGCAGGGGATCGGATACGCAGTATTTT. Protein sequence: CASSRRRGSDTQYF.

The CDR3 is CASSLGVGSGGNEQFF. CDR3 nucleotide sequence: TGCGCCAGCAGCCTGGGGGTTGGGTCCGGGGGGAATGAGCAGTTCTTC. The J gene is TRBJ2-1, the V gene TRBV5-1, with 7 nucleotides matching TRBD2. V was clipped by 4 bases and J by 7 bases; unmatched bases: 14. Germline V lookup: CDR1 SGHRS, CDR2 YFSETQ. The CDR3 loop spans 16 amino acids.

This clone was detected a few times. This chain uses TRBV9 with TRBJ1-3; weak D call: TRBD1 (6 bases). CDR3 length equals 16 residues. CDR1 is SGDLS, CDR2 YYNGEE, per germline. Trimming cost V 2 bases and J 1 base, with 13 bases left between them. The CDR3 region is CASSVRGALSGNTIYF. CDR3 bases: TGTGCCAGCAGCGTGCGGGGGGCCCTTTCTGGAAACACCATATATTTT.

This clone was observed a few times. The gene calls are TRBV5-6 and TRBJ1-6, with TRBD1 matching over 9 bases. The CDR3 is 16 residues long. CDR1 SGHDT and CDR2 YYEEEE come from the germline V gene. The trim removed 4 bases at V and 5 bases at J, leaving 7 bases unmatched. CDR3 DNA sequence: TGTGCCAGCAGCCCAGGGACAGGGAGGGATAATTCACCCCTCCACTTT. Its translation: CASSPGTGRDNSPLHF. Drawing the rest from reference TRBV5-6 and TRBJ1-6, the complete variable domain is DAGVTQSPTHLIKTRGQQVTLRCSPKSGHDTVSWYQQALGQGPQFIFQYYEEEERQRGNFPDRFSGHQFPNYSSELNVNALLLGDSALYLCASSPGTGRDNSPLHFGNGTRLTVT.

The chain combines TRBV7-2 with TRBJ2-1, with 13 bases that match TRBD2. The CDR3 extends over 17 amino acids. Germline V gene lookup returns CDR1 SGHTA and CDR2 FQGNSA. J was trimmed by 4 bases and V by 0 bases; bases with no gene match: 3. For the CDR3, the DNA is TGTGCCAGCAGCTTAGCGGGACTAGCGGGGCTTTACAATGAGCAGTTCTTC. The encoded protein is CASSLAGLAGLYNEQFF.

V and J are TRBV6-5 and TRBJ1-5; TRBD1 matches at 8 bases. The CDR3 is 14 residues long. The germline gives CDR1 MNHEY, CDR2 SVGAGI. Trimming at V came to 6 bases and at J to 0 bases, leaving 1 base not matched to a gene. The CDR3, as DNA: TGTGCCAGCAGGCAGGGGGCTAGCAATCAGCCCCAGCATTTT. Amino acids: CASRQGASNQPQHF.

This rearrangement joins TRBV2 to TRBJ2-1, with 7 bases matching TRBD1. CDR3 size: 12 residues. The trim removed 6 bases at V and 10 bases at J, leaving 6 bases unmatched. Germline V gives CDR1 SNHLY, CDR2 FYNNEI. The CDR3 coding sequence is TGTGCCAGCAGCCACGGGACAGTGGAGCAGTTCTTC. Translation gives CASSHGTVEQFF.

This clone was observed a few times. V is TRBV2 and J is TRBJ2-7; TRBD1 is a possible D gene (6 bases). Germline V lookup: CDR1 SNHLY, CDR2 FYNNEI. The CDR3 loop spans 14 amino acids. V was trimmed by 5 bases and J by 1 base, leaving 12 bases between them. As DNA, the CDR3 is TGTGCCAGCAGTTATACAGGGAGATCCTACGAGCAGTACTTC. It yields the protein CASSYTGRSYEQYF.

The chain links TRBV5-1 to TRBJ2-1; maybe TRBD1 (6 bases). Germline V gives CDR1 SGHRS, CDR2 YFSETQ. The germline V and J ends were trimmed by 4 bases and 8 bases, with 22 bases remaining between them. This CDR3 region has 16 residues. Here the CDR3 DNA reads TGCGCCAGCAGCATGGGCGACAGGATGTGGACGGATGAGCAGTTCTTC. Protein product: CASSMGDRMWTDEQFF.

The chain couples TRBV6-6 to TRBJ1-3; TRBD1 might be the D (5 bases). Trimming left V 7 bases short and J 0 bases short, with 16 bases between. Looked up from germline, CDR1 is MNHNY and CDR2 is SVGAGI (reference sequence). The CDR3 spans 16 residues. Written as DNA, the CDR3 is TGTGCCAGCACCCCTCAGGGCGGCTCCTCTGGAAACACCATATATTTT. It encodes CASTPQGGSSGNTIYF.

The chain employs TRBV9 and TRBJ2-7; D might be TRBD2 (5 bases). The CDR3 is 13 amino acids. The V and J ends lost 3 bases and 4 bases respectively, with 11 bases between them. The germline V gene has CDR1 SGDLS and CDR2 YYNGEE. Here the CDR3 reads CASSEGLNYEQYF. In DNA, the CDR3 is TGTGCCAGCAGCGAAGGACTGAATTACGAGCAGTACTTC.

Only one count was recorded for this clone. This sequence joins TRBV29-1 and TRBJ1-1; TRBD1 aligns across 7 bases. Germline CDR1 reads SQVTM; CDR2 reads ANQGSEA. This CDR3 contains 15 residues. V shed 0 bases, J shed 1 base, and the junction held 5 bases outside the gene matches. CDR3 bases: TGCAGCGTTGAAGACCGAGGGACAGCGAACACTGAAGCTTTCTTT. It translates to CSVEDRGTANTEAFF.

This clone was observed a handful of times. The gene calls are TRBV2 and TRBJ1-1; maybe TRBD1 (6 bases). The CDR3 length is 13 residues. Looked up from germline, CDR1 is SNHLY and CDR2 is FYNNEI. Trimming removed 5 bases at V and 1 base at J, with 8 bases between. CDR3 protein: CASSRTANTEAFF. In DNA, the CDR3 is TGTGCCAGCAGTAGGACAGCGAACACTGAAGCTTTCTTT.

The rearrangement uses TRBV6-6 and TRBJ2-3, with 9 bases identical to TRBD2. With 6 bases clipped from V and 0 bases from J, the junction kept 7 bases outside the gene matches. The CDR3 is 16 residues long. In germline, CDR1 is MNHNY, CDR2 SVGAGI (reference sequence). CDR3 loop: CASSHFSGGSTDTQYF. The CDR3 nucleotides read TGTGCCAGCAGCCACTTTAGCGGGGGAAGCACAGATACGCAGTATTTT.

The genes are TRBV2 and TRBJ1-5, with D unclear. The germline V and J ends were trimmed by 6 bases and 4 bases, with 7 bases remaining between them. Germline values: CDR1 SNHLY, CDR2 FYNNEI. CDR3 length equals 12 residues. CDR3 loop: CASSPDNQPQHF. The CDR3 bases are TGTGCCAGCAGCCCAGATAATCAGCCCCAGCATTTT.

The rearrangement uses TRBV6-4 and TRBJ1-2; TRBD1 agrees at 11 bases. Germline CDR1 is MRHNA and CDR2 is SNTAGT. The CDR3 covers 16 residues. Unmatched junction bases numbered 13, after V lost 5 bases and J lost 8 bases. DNA of the CDR3: TGTGCCAGCAGTTTCTCCGGGACAGGGGGATGGGGCGGCTACACCTTC. As protein: CASSFSGTGGWGGYTF.